The sequence of this T cell receptor (beta chain) was determined in a study of blood T cell repertoires in COVID-19. Overall study: Samples taken during acute and convalescent COVID-19 were collected in the United States, Italy and Spain. Sources were T cells, B-cell-depleted T cells, or PBMCs; the material itself was cDNA or gDNA.

In the authors' methods: How many nucleated cells were present was estimated from reference gene primer amplification. Some clones are missing from TCRdb's copy, which holds only in-frame ones; the method was immunoSEQ multiplex PCR. V, J and clone size were drawn from that table, and D and trimming were deduced from the DNA. This table holds tens of thousands of clones, 65% to 90% found once. This CDR3 has 15 residues. The germline gives CDR1 SGHTA, CDR2 FQGNSA. The ends were cut back, 5 bases at V and 2 bases at J, with 12 bases in the middle. The sequenced sample was peripheral blood. The rearrangement links TRBV7-2 to TRBJ1-4; D perhaps matches TRBD1 (5 bases). The source is a woman aged 80 or over with acute or convalescent COVID-19. The CDR3 spells CASSRQGFTNEKLFF. In DNA, the CDR3 is TGTGCCAGCAGCAGGCAGGGTTTCACTAATGAAAAACTGTTTTTT.